These T cell receptor beta chains were read from a single sample in a study of cytomegalovirus exposure and HLA in healthy donors. The method was immunoSEQ multiplex PCR; TCRdb's version includes in-frame clones alone and lacks a portion of them. This table holds more than 95,000 clones, roughly a tenth found once. The sequencing input was PBMCs. These receptors came from a man aged 35 to 55 in good health and CMV-seropositive. Each CDR3 is given with its conserved first and last residue. A D gene is named only where the DNA matches it firmly. Expanded clones are given a class, and other clones once, few, many or no size at all.

>TRBJ2-5|TRBV10-2|TRBD2|-
TGCGCCAGCCGGGGAGGGAGAAGGTTCGGAGAGACCCAGTACTTC
CASRGGRRFGETQYF
>TRBJ2-5|TRBV2|TRBD2|-
TGTGCCAGCAGTGCAGCGGGAGAAGAGACCCAGTACTTC
CASSAAGEETQYF
>TRBJ2-7|TRBV5-1|TRBD2|few
TGCGCCAGCAGCCGGGAGGGAGTGTCAAGCGAGCAGTACTTC
CASSREGVSSEQYF
>TRBJ2-5|TRBV10-2|TRBD1|-
TGCGCCAGCAGTGAGTCCGATTTCCGGGACAGTCAAGAGACCCAGTACTTC
CASSESDFRDSQETQYF
>TRBJ2-7|TRBV18|-|-
TGTGCCAGCTCCCGCGGGACGGACTACGAGCAGTACTTC
CASSRGTDYEQYF
>TRBJ2-3|TRBV25-1|TRBD2|-
TGTGCCAGCAGTGAAATAGCGGGAGTGGGAGATACGCAGTATTTT
CASSEIAGVGDTQYF
>TRBJ2-7|TRBV28|-|-
TGTGCCAGCAGTTCATTCTACGAGCAGTACTTC
CASSSFYEQYF
>TRBJ1-2|TRBV19|TRBD1|-
TGTGCCAGTAGCACATCGGACAGGATTTATGGCTACACCTTC
CASSTSDRIYGYTF
>TRBJ2-7|TRBV7-8|TRBD2|-
TGTGCCAGCAGCTTAGCCCGGTCTAGCGGGATCCACGAGCAGTACTTC
CASSLARSSGIHEQYF
>TRBJ1-2|TRBV7-7|-|-
TGTGCTAGCAGCTTGTCAACAGGAGAGGGCTACACCTTC
CASSLSTGEGYTF
>TRBJ1-5|TRBV9|-|-
TGTGCCAGCAGCCCCCAGGGCGCTAGCAATCAGCCCCAGCATTTT
CASSPQGASNQPQHF
>TRBJ2-7|TRBV10-3|TRBD2|-
TGTGCCATCAGTGACCCCGGGACTACCTCCTACGAGCAGTACTTC
CAISDPGTTSYEQYF
>TRBJ2-1|TRBV27|TRBD2|-
TGTGCCAGCAGGAGGCTAGCGGGAGCGAGGTCCTACAATGAGCAGTTCTTC
CASRRLAGARSYNEQFF
>TRBJ1-1|TRBV11-2|-|few
TGTGCCAGCAGCCCCGGAGCCCTGAACACTGAAGCTTTCTTT
CASSPGALNTEAFF
>TRBJ1-5|TRBV7-9|-|few
TGTGCCAGCAGCTTAGAGGGGTTAAGCAATCAGCCCCAGCATTTT
CASSLEGLSNQPQHF
>TRBJ2-1|TRBV7-9|TRBD1|few
TGTGCCAGCGGATTAGACGGCTACAGGGGCAATGAGCAGTTCTTC
CASGLDGYRGNEQFF
>TRBJ1-5|TRBV6-7|TRBD1|-
TGTGCCAGCAGTTATCCTAACGAAAGGACAGGGTTTGTTAAAGTGTGGCAGCCCCAGCATTTT
CASSYPNERTGFVKVWQPQHF
>TRBJ2-5|TRBV9|TRBD2|few
TGTGCCAGCAGCCCGGGGACTAGCGGGAGGGCCGGGACCCAGTACTTC
CASSPGTSGRAGTQYF
>TRBJ2-1|TRBV2|-|few
TGTGCCAGCAGTGGTAAGGGGTACAATGAGCAGTTCTTC
CASSGKGYNEQFF
>TRBJ1-4|TRBV27|-|once
TGTGCCAGCAGTTTATTCGGGGGAGGGCGGGGGGAAAAACTGTTTTTT
CASSLFGGGRGEKLFF
>TRBJ2-5|TRBV5-4|TRBD2|-
TGTGCCAGCAGCTTTACCGTACTAGCGGGAGGACAAGAGACCCAGTACTTC
CASSFTVLAGGQETQYF
>TRBJ2-7|TRBV25-1|-|-
TGTGCCAGCAGTACGGCCGGGCGGGGCTACGAGCAGTACTTC
CASSTAGRGYEQYF
>TRBJ1-1|TRBV7-2|-|few
TGTGCCAGCAGCTTAGAAGGGGACACTGAAGCTTTCTTT
CASSLEGDTEAFF
>TRBJ2-5|TRBV7-7|TRBD1|few
TGTGCTAGCAGCCAAACAGGGGCGGGCGAGACCCAGTACTTC
CASSQTGAGETQYF
>TRBJ2-2|TRBV6-5|-|-
TGTGCCAGCAGTTACAACAGGGACACCGGGGAGCTGTTTTTT
CASSYNRDTGELFF
>TRBJ1-4|TRBV7-2|-|few
TGTGCCAGCAGCTTACAGGGGCAGGGTGTGGAAAAACTGTTTTTT
CASSLQGQGVEKLFF
>TRBJ1-2|TRBV28|-|few
TGTGCCAGCATCGACCAGGGGTACTATGGCTACACCTTC
CASIDQGYYGYTF
>TRBJ1-1|TRBV7-8|TRBD1|few
TGTGCCAGCAGCTTAGAGGGACAGCGGATTTACGAAGCTTTCTTT
CASSLEGQRIYEAFF
>TRBJ2-7|TRBV4-2|TRBD2|few
TGTGCCAGCAGCCAAGATCTATCCAGCGGGAGGGCGGGCGGATTTTTC
CASSQDLSSGRAGGFF
>TRBJ1-5|TRBV10-3|-|-
TGTGCCATCAGTGAGTCGCCGGTAGATCAGCCCCAGCATTTT
CAISESPVDQPQHF
>TRBJ2-7|TRBV29-1|-|-
TGCAGCGTTGTGAAGGAGGGCCTCGAGCAGTACTTC
CSVVKEGLEQYF
>TRBJ1-4|TRBV6-6|-|few
TGTGCCAGCGCTGCAGCAACTAATGAAAAACTGTTTTTT
CASAAATNEKLFF
>TRBJ1-5|TRBV9|-|-
TGTGCCAGCAGCCGGGGACTGAGCAATCAGCCCCAGCATTTT
CASSRGLSNQPQHF
>TRBJ1-1|TRBV25-1|-|few
TGTGCCAGCAGTGGGCACAGAGTGAACACTGAAGCTTTCTTT
CASSGHRVNTEAFF
>TRBJ2-1|TRBV30|TRBD2|-
TGTGCCTGGAATCGACTAGCGGGAGTCCACAATGAGCAGTTCTTC
CAWNRLAGVHNEQFF
>TRBJ2-7|TRBV5-1|-|-
TGCGCCAGCAGTGTAAGGACCACTAGCTCCTACGAGCAGTACTTC
CASSVRTTSSYEQYF
>TRBJ1-3|TRBV25-1|-|-
TGTGCCAGCACCCGCGGGGAGGCTGGAAACACCATATATTTT
CASTRGEAGNTIYF
>TRBJ1-2|TRBV2|-|-
TGTGCCAGCAGTGAAGCGCCCGGGTACTATGGCTACACCTTC
CASSEAPGYYGYTF
>TRBJ2-5|TRBV5-1|TRBD2|few
TGCGCCAGCAGCCCCCGGACTAGCGGGAGGCAGACCCAGTACTTC
CASSPRTSGRQTQYF
>TRBJ2-1|TRBV19|TRBD2|few
TGTGCCAGTAGCCCCCCCACGGGAGGCTACAATGAGCAGTTCTTC
CASSPPTGGYNEQFF